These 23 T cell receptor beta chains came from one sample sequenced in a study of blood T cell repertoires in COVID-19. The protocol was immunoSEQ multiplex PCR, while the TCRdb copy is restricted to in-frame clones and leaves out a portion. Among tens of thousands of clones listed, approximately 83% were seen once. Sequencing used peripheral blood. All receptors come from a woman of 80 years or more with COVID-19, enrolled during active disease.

Here the CDR3 DNA reads TGTGCCAGCAGCCTCTGGACAGGGGGCGAGGGTGGCTACACCTTC. This encodes CASSLWTGGEGGYTF. J is TRBJ1-2 and V is TRBV3-1 (or the pseudogene TRBV3-2); TRBD1 agrees at 11 bases. V shed 4 bases and J 7 bases; nucleotides not matched to a gene: 8. Germline lookup yields CDR1 LGHDT and CDR2 YNNKEL (reference sequence). This CDR3 region has 15 residues.

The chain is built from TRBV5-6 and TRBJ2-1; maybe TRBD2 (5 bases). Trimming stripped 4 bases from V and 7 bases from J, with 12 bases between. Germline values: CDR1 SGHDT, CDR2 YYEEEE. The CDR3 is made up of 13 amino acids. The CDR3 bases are TGTGCCAGCAGCGTTCGACGGAGGAATGAGCAGTTCTTC. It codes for CASSVRRRNEQFF. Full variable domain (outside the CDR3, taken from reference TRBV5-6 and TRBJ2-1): DAGVTQSPTHLIKTRGQQVTLRCSPKSGHDTVSWYQQALGQGPQFIFQYYEEEERQRGNFPDRFSGHQFPNYSSELNVNALLLGDSALYLCASSVRRRNEQFFGPGTRLTVL.

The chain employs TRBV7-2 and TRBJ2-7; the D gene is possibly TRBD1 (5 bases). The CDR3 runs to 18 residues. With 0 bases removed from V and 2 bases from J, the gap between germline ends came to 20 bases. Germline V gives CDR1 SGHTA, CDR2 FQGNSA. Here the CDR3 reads CASSLAPFFRVRAYEQYF. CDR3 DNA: TGTGCCAGCAGCTTAGCGCCCTTCTTCAGGGTAAGGGCCTACGAGCAGTACTTC.

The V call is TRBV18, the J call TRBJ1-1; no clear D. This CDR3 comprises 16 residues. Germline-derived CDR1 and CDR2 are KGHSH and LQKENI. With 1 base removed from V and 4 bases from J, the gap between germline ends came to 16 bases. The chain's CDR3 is CASSPQAGWSTTEAFF. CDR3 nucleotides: TGTGCCAGCTCACCACAGGCCGGGTGGTCGACCACTGAAGCTTTCTTT.

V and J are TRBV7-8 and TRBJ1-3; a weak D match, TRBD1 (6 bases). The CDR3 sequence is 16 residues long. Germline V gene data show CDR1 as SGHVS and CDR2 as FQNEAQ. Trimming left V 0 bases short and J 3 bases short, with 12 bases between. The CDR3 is CASSLAGHGVGNTIYF. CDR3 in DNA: TGTGCCAGCAGCTTAGCGGGACATGGAGTTGGAAACACCATATATTTT.

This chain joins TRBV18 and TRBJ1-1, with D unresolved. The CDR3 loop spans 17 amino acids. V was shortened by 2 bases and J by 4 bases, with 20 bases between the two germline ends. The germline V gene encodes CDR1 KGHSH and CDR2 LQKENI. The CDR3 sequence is CASSPRQTGSLGTEAFF. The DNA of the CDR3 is TGTGCCAGCTCACCAAGGCAGACCGGGTCCCTGGGCACTGAAGCTTTCTTT.

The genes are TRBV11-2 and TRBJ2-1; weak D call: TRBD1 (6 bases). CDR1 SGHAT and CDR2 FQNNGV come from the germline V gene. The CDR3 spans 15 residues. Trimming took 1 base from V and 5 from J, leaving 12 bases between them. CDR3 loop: CASSLVGQWNNEQFF. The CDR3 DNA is TGTGCCAGCAGCTTAGTAGGACAGTGGAACAATGAGCAGTTCTTC. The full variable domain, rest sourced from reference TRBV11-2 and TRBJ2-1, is EAGVAQSPRYKIIEKRQSVAFWCNPISGHATLYWYQQILGQGPKLLIQFQNNGVVDDSQLPKDRFSAERLKGVDSTLKIQPAKLEDSAVYLCASSLVGQWNNEQFFGPGTRLTVL.

The CDR3, as DNA: TGTGCCAGCAGTTTAAGAAGTGGACTAGCGGGGGGATACCAAGAGACCCAGTACTTC. It encodes CASSLRSGLAGGYQETQYF. The chain uses TRBV27 and TRBJ2-5, with 14 bases identical to TRBD2. Trimming removed 2 bases from V and 0 bases from J; junction bases left unmatched: 8. This CDR3 region has 19 residues. Germline values: CDR1 MNHEY, CDR2 SMNVEV (reference sequence).

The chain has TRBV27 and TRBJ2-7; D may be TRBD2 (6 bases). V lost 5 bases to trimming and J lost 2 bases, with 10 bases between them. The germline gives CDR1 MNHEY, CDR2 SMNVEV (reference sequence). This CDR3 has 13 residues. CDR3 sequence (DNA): TGTGCCAGCAGTCCCCCGGGGGCCTACGAGCAGTACTTC. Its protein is CASSPPGAYEQYF.

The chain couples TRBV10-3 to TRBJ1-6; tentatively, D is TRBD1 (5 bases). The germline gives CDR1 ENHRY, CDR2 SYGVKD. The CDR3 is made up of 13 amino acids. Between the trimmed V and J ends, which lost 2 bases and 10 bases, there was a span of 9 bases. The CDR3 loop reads CAISEGQPSPLHF. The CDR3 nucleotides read TGTGCCATCAGTGAGGGACAACCATCACCCCTCCACTTT.

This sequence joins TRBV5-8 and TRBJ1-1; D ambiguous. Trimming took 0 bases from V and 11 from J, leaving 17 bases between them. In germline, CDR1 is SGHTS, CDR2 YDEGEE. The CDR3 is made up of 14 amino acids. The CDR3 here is CASSLVSGVNEAFF. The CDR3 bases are TGTGCCAGCAGCTTGGTGTCGGGTGTGAATGAGGCTTTCTTT. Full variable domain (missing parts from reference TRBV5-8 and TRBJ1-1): EAGVTQSPTHLIKTRGQQATLRCSPISGHTSVYWYQQALGLGLQFLLWYDEGEERNRGNFPPRFSGRQFPNYSSELNVNALELEDSALYLCASSLVSGVNEAFFGQGTRLTVV.

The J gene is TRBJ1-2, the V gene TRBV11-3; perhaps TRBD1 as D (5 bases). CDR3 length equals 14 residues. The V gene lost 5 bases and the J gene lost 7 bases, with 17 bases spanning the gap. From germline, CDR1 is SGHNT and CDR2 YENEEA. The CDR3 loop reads CASSKWPGLAGYTF. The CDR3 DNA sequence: TGTGCCAGCAGCAAGTGGCCAGGGTTGGCTGGCTACACCTTC.

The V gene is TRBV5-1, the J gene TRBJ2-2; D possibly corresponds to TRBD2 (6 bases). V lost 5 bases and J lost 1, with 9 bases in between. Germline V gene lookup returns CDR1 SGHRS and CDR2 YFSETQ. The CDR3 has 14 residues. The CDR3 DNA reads TGCGCCAGCAGGGAGGGAATGAACACCGGGGAGCTGTTTTTT. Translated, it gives CASREGMNTGELFF.

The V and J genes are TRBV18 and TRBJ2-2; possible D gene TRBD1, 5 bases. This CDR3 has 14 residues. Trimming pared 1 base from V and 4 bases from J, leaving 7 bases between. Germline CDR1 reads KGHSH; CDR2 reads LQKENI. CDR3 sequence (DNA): TGTGCCAGCTCACCACTACAGGCCACCGGGGAGCTGTTTTTT. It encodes CASSPLQATGELFF.

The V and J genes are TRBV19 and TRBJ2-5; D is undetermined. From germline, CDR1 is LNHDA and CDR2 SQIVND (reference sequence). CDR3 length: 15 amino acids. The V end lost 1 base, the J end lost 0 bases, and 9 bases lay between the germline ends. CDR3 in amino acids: CASSIGAVYQETQYF. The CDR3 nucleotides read TGTGCCAGTAGTATAGGGGCAGTGTACCAAGAGACCCAGTACTTC.

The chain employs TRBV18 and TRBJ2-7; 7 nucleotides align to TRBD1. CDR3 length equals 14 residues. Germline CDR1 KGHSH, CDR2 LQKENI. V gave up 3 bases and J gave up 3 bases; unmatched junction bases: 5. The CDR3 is CASSPSRDSYEQYF. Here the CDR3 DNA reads TGTGCCAGCTCACCGTCCAGGGACAGCTACGAGCAGTACTTC.

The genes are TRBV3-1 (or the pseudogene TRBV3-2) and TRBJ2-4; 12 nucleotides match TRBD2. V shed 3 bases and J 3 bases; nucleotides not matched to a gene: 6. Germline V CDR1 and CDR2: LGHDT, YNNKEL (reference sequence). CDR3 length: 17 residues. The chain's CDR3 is CASSHTSGGLGKNIQYF. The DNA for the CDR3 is TGTGCCAGCAGCCATACTAGCGGGGGGCTTGGCAAAAACATTCAGTACTTC.

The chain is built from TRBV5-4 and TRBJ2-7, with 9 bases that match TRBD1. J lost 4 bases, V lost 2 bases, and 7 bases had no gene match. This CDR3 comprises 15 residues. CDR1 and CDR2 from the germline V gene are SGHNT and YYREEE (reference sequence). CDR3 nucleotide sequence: TGTGCCAGCAGCTTCACGATCGGACAGGGGTACGAGCAGTACTTC. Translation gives CASSFTIGQGYEQYF.

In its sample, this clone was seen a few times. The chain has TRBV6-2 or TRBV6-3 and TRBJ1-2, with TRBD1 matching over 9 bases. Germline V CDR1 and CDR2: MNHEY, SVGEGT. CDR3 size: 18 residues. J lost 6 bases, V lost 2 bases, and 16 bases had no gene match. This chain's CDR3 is CASSYRRTGAGRIDGYTF. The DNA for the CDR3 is TGTGCCAGCAGTTACCGCCGGACAGGGGCGGGACGAATAGATGGCTACACCTTC.

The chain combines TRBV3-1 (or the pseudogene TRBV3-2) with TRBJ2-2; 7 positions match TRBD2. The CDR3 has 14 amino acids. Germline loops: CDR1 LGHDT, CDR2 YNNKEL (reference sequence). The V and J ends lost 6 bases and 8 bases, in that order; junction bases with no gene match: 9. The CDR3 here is CASSLYRGVGELFF. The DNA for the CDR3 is TGTGCCAGCAGTCTCTACCGGGGGGTTGGGGAGCTGTTTTTT.

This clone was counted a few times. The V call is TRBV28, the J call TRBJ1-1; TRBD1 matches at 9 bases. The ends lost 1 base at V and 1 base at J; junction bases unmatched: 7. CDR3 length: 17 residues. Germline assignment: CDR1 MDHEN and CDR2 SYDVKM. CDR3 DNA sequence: TGTGCCAGCAGTTTATCCGGACAGGGGATGCGGAACACTGAAGCTTTCTTT. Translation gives CASSLSGQGMRNTEAFF.

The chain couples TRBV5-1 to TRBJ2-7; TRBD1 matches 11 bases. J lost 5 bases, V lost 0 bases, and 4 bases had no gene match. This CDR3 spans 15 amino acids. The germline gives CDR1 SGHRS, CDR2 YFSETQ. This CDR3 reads CASSLGTGGPHEQYF. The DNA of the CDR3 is TGCGCCAGCAGCTTGGGGACAGGGGGCCCCCACGAGCAGTACTTC.

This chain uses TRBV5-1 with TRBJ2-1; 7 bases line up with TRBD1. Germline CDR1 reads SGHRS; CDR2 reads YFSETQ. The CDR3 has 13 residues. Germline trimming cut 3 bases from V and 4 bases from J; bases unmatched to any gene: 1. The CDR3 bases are TGCGCCAGCAGCTCGGGACAGTACAATGAGCAGTTCTTC. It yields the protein CASSSGQYNEQFF.